The 26 T cell receptor beta chains below all came from one sample that was sequenced in a study of blood T cells in healthy people across ages. A second roughly 7 to 11 cycle PCR used barcoded and J-beta primers. One entry per CDR3 protein results from TCRdb running MiXCR on the 5' RACE reads. This sample has some 700,000 distinct CDR3 sequences, with about a fifth found just once. Sequencing was done on a sample of blood. The receptors were sampled from a man aged 65 to 85 in good health.

As concerns this clonotype: Possible read error: a much larger clone is one base away. The chain links TRBV29-1 to TRBJ2-7; D is perhaps TRBD1 or TRBD2 (5 bases each). Germline V gene sequence: CDR1 SQVTM, CDR2 ANQGSEA. Trimming took off 3 bases at V and 6 bases at J, with 12 bases between the two ends. This CDR3 contains 12 residues. The CDR3 DNA reads as TGCAGCGTTGAGGGGCAGGCGGGCGAGCAGTACTTC. Residues: CSVEGQAGEQYF.

This clonotype was seen repeatedly, ten times or more. V gene TRBV25-1 combines with J gene TRBJ1-5; D may be TRBD1 (6 bases). V was cut by 4 bases and J by 1 base, with 8 bases left in between. The CDR3 has 14 amino acids. Germline CDR1 MGHDK, CDR2 SYGVNS. CDR3 sequence (DNA): TGTGCCAGCAGTGCAGACAGGAGCAATCAGCCCCAGCATTTT. The encoded protein is CASSADRSNQPQHF.

This clonotype was observed a few times. The rearrangement links TRBV29-1 to TRBJ2-2; D is perhaps TRBD2 (7 bases). The length of the CDR3 is 14 residues. Germline CDR1 and CDR2: SQVTM and ANQGSEA. The V end lost 1 base, the J end lost 5 bases, and 11 bases lay between the germline ends. CDR3 sequence (DNA): TGCAGCGTTGAAGTGGGAGGGGGAACCGGGGAGCTGTTTTTT. Translating it yields CSVEVGGGTGELFF.

There are a few counts of this clonotype. The V gene is TRBV6-5, the J gene TRBJ2-2; 10 nucleotides agree with TRBD2. The CDR3 runs to 15 residues. The germline V gene has CDR1 MNHEY and CDR2 SVGAGI. With V trimmed by 6 bases and J by 9 bases, 10 bases remained unmatched. The CDR3 nucleotides are TGTGCCAGCAGCTCCCTAGCGGGAGTAAGAAGGGAGCTGTTTTTT. It translates to CASSSLAGVRRELFF.

This clonotype was observed many times. An end of the junction differs from the germline gene, which may be a read error. This chain links TRBV11-2 with TRBJ2-3; D is unresolved. The length of the CDR3 is 14 residues. From germline, CDR1 is SGHAT and CDR2 FQNNGV. The CDR3 bases are TGTGCCAGCAGTTTAGGGCAGTACACAGATACGCAGTATTTT. This sequence encodes CASSLGQYTDTQYF.

As DNA, the CDR3 is TGTGCCAGCAGAACCGCCGGGTCCATCGGTCGGGACACTGAAGCTTTCTTT. Translated: CASRTAGSIGRDTEAFF. The chain is built from TRBV6-5 and TRBJ1-1; D is unresolved. Trimming took off 6 bases at V and 3 bases at J, with 23 bases between the two ends. The CDR3 sequence is 17 residues long. Looked up from germline, CDR1 is MNHEY and CDR2 is SVGAGI.

The table lists this clonotype with a few counts. The V call is TRBV18, the J call TRBJ2-7; 10 bases agree with TRBD2. From germline, CDR1 is KGHSH and CDR2 LQKENI. The CDR3 runs 14 residues. V shed 4 bases and J 5 bases; nucleotides not matched to a gene: 5. The CDR3 sequence is CASSRSGGAHEQYF. In DNA form, the CDR3 reads TGTGCCAGCTCACGAAGCGGGGGGGCCCACGAGCAGTACTTC.

This clonotype was recorded many times. Here the CDR3 reads CASSGTETQYF. CDR3 coding DNA: TGTGCCAGCAGCGGAACGGAGACCCAGTACTTC. The chain recombines TRBV28 with TRBJ2-5, with D unresolved. The V gene's germline CDR1 is MDHEN and CDR2 SYDVKM. V was pared by 6 bases and J by 5 bases, with 7 bases between. The CDR3 is 11 residues long.

The chain is built from TRBV2 and TRBJ2-5; D might be TRBD1 (5 bases). The V end lost 10 bases, the J end lost 1 base, and 16 bases lay between the germline ends. This CDR3 is built from 14 residues. The germline V gene encodes CDR1 SNHLY and CDR2 FYNNEI. CDR3 coding DNA: TGTGCCATCTCACCTTCTGGGGCCCAAGAGACCCAGTACTTC. Protein: CAISPSGAQETQYF. The variable domain in full, with the rest retrieved from reference TRBV2 and TRBJ2-5, is EPEVTQTPSHQVTQMGQEVILRCVPISNHLYFYWYRQILGQKVEFLVSFYNNEISEKSEIFDDQFSVERPDGSNFTLKIRSTKLEDSAMYFCAISPSGAQETQYFGPGTRLLVL.

This clonotype turned up a few times. The CDR3 here is CASSPPGQRGYGYTF. The CDR3 nucleotides are TGTGCCAGCAGCCCCCCGGGACAGAGGGGGTATGGCTACACCTTC. This chain connects TRBV14 to TRBJ1-2, with 7 positions matching TRBD1. CDR3 size: 15 residues. V trimming: 4 bases; J trimming: 5 bases; junction bases outside the gene matches: 10. CDR1 and CDR2 (germline): SGHDN, FVKESK.

The rearrangement links TRBV24-1 to TRBJ1-1; D unresolved. Trimming stripped 4 bases from V and 10 bases from J, with 12 bases between. Germline CDR1 and CDR2: KGHDR and SFDVKD. CDR3 length: 12 residues. The CDR3 nucleotides are TGTGCCACCAGTGACACGAGCGAGGGAGCTTTCTTT. The encoded protein is CATSDTSEGAFF.

This clonotype was picked up a small number of times. J is TRBJ1-2 and V is TRBV3-1; 7 positions match TRBD1. The CDR3 loop spans 13 amino acids. CDR1 is LGHDT, CDR2 YNNKEL, per germline (reference sequence). V lost 4 bases and J lost 8; bases outside the gene matches: 7. CDR3 nucleotide sequence: TGTGCCAGCAGCCCGGTTGGACAGGCCGGCTACACCTTC. Residues: CASSPVGQAGYTF.

This clonotype was seen a few times. V usage is TRBV5-6 and J usage is TRBJ1-2; no clear D gene. CDR3 length: 11 residues. Between the trimmed V and J ends, which lost 2 bases and 14 bases, there was a span of 13 bases. Germline V gene sequence: CDR1 SGHDT, CDR2 YYEEEE. The CDR3 coding sequence is TGTGCCAGCAGCTTCTATGAGGTGGAGACCTTC. Protein product: CASSFYEVETF. Full variable domain (remainder filled in from reference TRBV5-6 and TRBJ1-2): DAGVTQSPTHLIKTRGQQVTLRCSPKSGHDTVSWYQQALGQGPQFIFQYYEEEERQRGNFPDRFSGHQFPNYSSELNVNALLLGDSALYLCASSFYEVETFGSGTRLTVV.

This clonotype turned up a few times. The J gene is TRBJ1-1, the V gene TRBV6-4, with TRBD1 matching over 10 bases. The CDR3 has 14 residues. V dropped 6 bases and J dropped 3; count of bases not matched to a gene: 4. Germline V gene data show CDR1 as MRHNA and CDR2 as SNTAGT. The CDR3 here is CASRGQGRDTEAFF. CDR3 coding DNA: TGTGCCAGCAGGGGACAGGGGCGGGACACTGAAGCTTTCTTT.

This chain joins TRBV12-3 or TRBV12-4 and TRBJ1-5; TRBD1 matches 10 bases. The CDR3 loop spans 14 amino acids. V lost 6 bases to trimming and J lost 3 bases; unmatched junction nucleotides: 2. CDR3 loop: CASRGTGDNQPQHF. The CDR3 region has the DNA TGTGCCAGCAGGGGGACAGGGGACAATCAGCCCCAGCATTTT.

This clonotype appeared a few times. V and J are TRBV7-2 and TRBJ1-3; weak D call: TRBD1 (5 bases). The germline V gene encodes CDR1 SGHTA and CDR2 FQGNSA. Trimming shortened V by 3 bases and J by 4 bases, and 13 bases separated the two germline ends. The CDR3 runs 15 residues. CDR3 bases: TGTGCCAGCAGCTTTGACAGAACCTCCGGAAACACCATATATTTT. Its translation: CASSFDRTSGNTIYF. Based on the CDR3 plus reference TRBV7-2 and TRBJ1-3, the full variable domain is GAGVSQSPSNKVTEKGKDVELRCDPISGHTALYWYRQSLGQGLEFLIYFQGNSAPDKSGLPSDRFSAERTGGSVSTLTIQRTQQEDSAVYLCASSFDRTSGNTIYFGEGSWLTVV.

J is TRBJ1-1 and V is TRBV5-1; TRBD1 is a possible D gene (5 bases). Germline values: CDR1 SGHRS, CDR2 YFSETQ. CDR3 size: 14 residues. V was clipped by 7 bases and J by 4 bases, with 17 bases between them. The DNA of the CDR3 is TGCGCCAGCTCGACCACCAGGGAGGGCACTGAAGCTTTCTTT. It is translated as CASSTTREGTEAFF. Full variable domain (rest looked up from reference TRBV5-1 and TRBJ1-1): KAGVTQTPRYLIKTRGQQVTLSCSPISGHRSVSWYQQTPGQGLQFLFEYFSETQRNKGNFPGRFSGRQFSNSRSEMNVSTLELGDSALYLCASSTTREGTEAFFGQGTRLTVV.

The gene calls are TRBV29-1 and TRBJ1-4; D gene unclear. The ends were cut back, 4 bases at V and 5 bases at J, with 11 bases in the middle. CDR3 length: 13 residues. Germline V CDR1 and CDR2: SQVTM, ANQGSEA. In DNA form, the CDR3 reads TGCAGCGTTGGTTCTCGACTGAATGAAAAACTGTTTTTT. Its translation: CSVGSRLNEKLFF.

This clonotype was seen more than once but under ten times. The J gene is TRBJ2-1, the V gene TRBV5-5; D gene uncertain. The V end lost 2 bases, the J end lost 0 bases, and 18 bases lay between the germline ends. The CDR3 extends over 18 amino acids. Germline values: CDR1 SGHKS, CDR2 YYEKEE (reference sequence). The CDR3 sequence is CASSLGLFGFSSYNEQFF. The CDR3 nucleotides read TGTGCCAGCAGCTTAGGTCTGTTCGGTTTTAGCTCCTACAATGAGCAGTTCTTC.

The chain uses TRBV5-1 and TRBJ1-2, with 7 bases matching TRBD1. The CDR3 runs to 13 residues. Trimming took 4 bases from V and 6 from J; bases not matched to a gene: 6. From germline, CDR1 is SGHRS and CDR2 YFSETQ. The CDR3 nucleotides read TGCGCCAGCAGCCCAGGACAGGCGAATGGCTACACCTTC. This sequence encodes CASSPGQANGYTF.

This clonotype was counted at least ten times. The chain links TRBV3-1 to TRBJ2-3; 10 nucleotides agree with TRBD2. The CDR3 is made up of 17 amino acids. V lost 4 bases to trimming and J lost 1 base; unmatched junction nucleotides: 8. Per the germline V gene, CDR1 is LGHDT and CDR2 is YNNKEL (reference sequence). The DNA for the CDR3 is TGTGCCAGCAGCCGAACCACCGGGACTAGCGGCACAGATACGCAGTATTTT. It specifies CASSRTTGTSGTDTQYF.

The V call is TRBV29-1, the J call TRBJ1-1; 10 nucleotides match TRBD1. The CDR3 contains 13 residues. CDR1 and CDR2 (germline): SQVTM, ANQGSEA. Trimming removed 7 bases from V and 2 bases from J; junction bases left unmatched: 4. Here the CDR3 DNA reads TGCAGCGCTGGGACAGGGGCTAACACTGAAGCTTTCTTT. Its protein product is CSAGTGANTEAFF.

The chain is built from TRBV7-9 and TRBJ2-1, with D possibly matching TRBD1 (6 bases). The CDR3 runs 15 residues. Looked up from germline, CDR1 is SEHNR and CDR2 is FQNEAQ (reference sequence). The V end lost 5 bases, the J end lost 4 bases, and 15 bases lay between the germline ends. The CDR3 region is CASSLEGVGYNEQFF. The CDR3 DNA sequence: TGTGCCAGCAGCCTAGAGGGGGTAGGATACAATGAGCAGTTCTTC.

This sequence joins TRBV12-5 and TRBJ2-1; D may match TRBD1 or TRBD2 (6 bases each). Germline CDR1 and CDR2: LGHNT and FRNRAP. CDR3 size: 17 residues. V shed 0 bases and J shed 0 bases, with 12 bases lying between them. CDR3 in DNA: TGTGCTAGTGGTTTGGTATACGAGGGGGGCTCCTACAATGAGCAGTTCTTC. Its protein product is CASGLVYEGGSYNEQFF.

This clonotype was counted between two and nine times. The chain employs TRBV28 and TRBJ1-5; a possible D gene is TRBD1 (5 bases). Trimming removed 6 bases at V and 3 bases at J, with 15 bases between. CDR3 length: 15 residues. Per the germline V gene, CDR1 is MDHEN and CDR2 is SYDVKM. CDR3 in DNA: TGTGCCAGCAGGAGCAGGAGGGGTTACAATCAGCCCCAGCATTTT. This gives the protein CASRSRRGYNQPQHF.

This clonotype showed up just a few times. This chain connects TRBV18 to TRBJ1-2; D is unclear. V was pared by 3 bases and J by 8 bases, with 13 bases between. This CDR3 has 13 amino acids. In germline, CDR1 is KGHSH, CDR2 LQKENI. The CDR3 DNA sequence: TGTGCCAGCTCACCTTCCGGAGAACGCGGCTACACCTTC. Its translation is CASSPSGERGYTF. The whole variable domain, filled in from reference TRBV18 and TRBJ1-2, reads NAGVMQNPRHLVRRRGQEARLRCSPMKGHSHVYWYRQLPEEGLKFMVYLQKENIIDESGMPKERFSAEFPKEGPSILRIQQVVRGDSAAYFCASSPSGERGYTFGSGTRLTVV.